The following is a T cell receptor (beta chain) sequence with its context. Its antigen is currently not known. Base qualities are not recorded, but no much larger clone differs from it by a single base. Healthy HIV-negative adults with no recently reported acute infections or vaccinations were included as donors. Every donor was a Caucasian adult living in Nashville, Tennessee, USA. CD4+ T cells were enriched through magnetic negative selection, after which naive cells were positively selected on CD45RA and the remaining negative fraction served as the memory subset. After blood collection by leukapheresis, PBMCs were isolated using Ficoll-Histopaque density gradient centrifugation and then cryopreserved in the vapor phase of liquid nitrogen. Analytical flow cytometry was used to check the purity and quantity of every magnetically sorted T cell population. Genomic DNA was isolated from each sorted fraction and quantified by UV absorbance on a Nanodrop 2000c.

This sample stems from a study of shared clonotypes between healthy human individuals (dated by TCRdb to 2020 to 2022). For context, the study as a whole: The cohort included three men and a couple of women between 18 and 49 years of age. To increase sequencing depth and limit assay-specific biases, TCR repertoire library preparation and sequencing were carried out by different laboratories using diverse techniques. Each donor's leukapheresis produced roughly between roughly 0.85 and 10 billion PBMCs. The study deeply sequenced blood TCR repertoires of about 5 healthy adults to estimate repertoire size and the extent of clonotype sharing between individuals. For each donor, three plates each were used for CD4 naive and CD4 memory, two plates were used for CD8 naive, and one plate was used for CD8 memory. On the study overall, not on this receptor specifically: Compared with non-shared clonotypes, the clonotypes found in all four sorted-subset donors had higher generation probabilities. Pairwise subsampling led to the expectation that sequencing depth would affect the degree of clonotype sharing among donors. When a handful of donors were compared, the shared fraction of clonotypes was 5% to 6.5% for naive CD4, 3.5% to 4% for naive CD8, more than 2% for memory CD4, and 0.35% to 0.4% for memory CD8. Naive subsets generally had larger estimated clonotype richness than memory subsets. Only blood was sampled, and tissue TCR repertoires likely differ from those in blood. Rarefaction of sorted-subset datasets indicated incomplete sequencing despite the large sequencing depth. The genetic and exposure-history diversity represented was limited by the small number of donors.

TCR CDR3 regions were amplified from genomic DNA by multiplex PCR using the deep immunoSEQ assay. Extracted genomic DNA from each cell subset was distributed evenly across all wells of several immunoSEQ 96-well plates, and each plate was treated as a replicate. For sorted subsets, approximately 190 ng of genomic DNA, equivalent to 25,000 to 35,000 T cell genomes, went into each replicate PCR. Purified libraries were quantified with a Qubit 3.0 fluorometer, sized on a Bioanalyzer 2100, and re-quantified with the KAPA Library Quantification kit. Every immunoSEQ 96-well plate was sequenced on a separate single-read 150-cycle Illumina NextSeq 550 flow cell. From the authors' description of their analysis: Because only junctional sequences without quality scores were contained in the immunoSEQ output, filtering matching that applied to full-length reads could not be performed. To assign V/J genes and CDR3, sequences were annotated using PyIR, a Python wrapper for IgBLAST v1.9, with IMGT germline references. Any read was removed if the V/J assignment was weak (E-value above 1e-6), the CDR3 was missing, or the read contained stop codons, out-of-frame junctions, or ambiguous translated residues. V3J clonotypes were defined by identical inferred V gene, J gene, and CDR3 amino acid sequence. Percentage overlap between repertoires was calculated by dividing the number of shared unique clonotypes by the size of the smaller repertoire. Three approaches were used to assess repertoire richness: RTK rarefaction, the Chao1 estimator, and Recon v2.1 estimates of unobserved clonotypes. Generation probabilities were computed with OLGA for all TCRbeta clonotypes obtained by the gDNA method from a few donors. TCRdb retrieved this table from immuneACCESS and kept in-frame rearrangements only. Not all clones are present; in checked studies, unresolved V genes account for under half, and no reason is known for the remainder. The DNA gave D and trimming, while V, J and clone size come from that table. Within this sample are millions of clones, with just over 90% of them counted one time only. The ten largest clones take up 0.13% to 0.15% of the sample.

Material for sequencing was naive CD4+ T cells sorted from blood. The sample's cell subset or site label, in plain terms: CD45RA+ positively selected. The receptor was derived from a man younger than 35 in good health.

The nucleotide sequence reads as follows: TGTGCCAGCAGCAGGCCGGGACTTTACGCCCAGTACTTC. It is translated as CASSRPGLYAQYF. The chain is assembled from TRBV7-2 and TRBJ2-5; TRBD2 could be the D gene, as 6 bases match. The germline V gene provides CDR1 SGHTA and CDR2 FQGNSA. The CDR3 runs 13 amino acids, cysteine and phenylalanine included. Just CDR3 DNA is preserved here, 39 bases in frame from base 1. Between the V and J ends, shortened by 5 bases and 9 bases respectively, the junction contains 16 bases.